The sequence of this TCR beta chain was determined in a study of blood T cells in healthy people across ages. This clonotype was seen a handful of times. The antigen is undetermined. Whole-study results and caveats: TCR beta diversity, measured per million T cells, fell in a roughly linear way with age.

A second about 7 to 12 cycle PCR used barcoded and J-beta primers. From the 5' RACE reads, TCRdb called clonotypes with MiXCR, one entry per CDR3 protein. Of around 1,000,000 distinct CDR3 sequences in the sample, under 30% are singletons; the top ten hold less than 0.75%. CDR3 length: 15 amino acids. Between the trimmed V and J ends, which lost 7 bases and 4 bases, there was a span of 20 bases. The germline V gene encodes CDR1 SGHTA and CDR2 FQGNSA. These sequences were also reported in another study, on T cells of mothers and their children.

Sequences were obtained from blood. The chain couples TRBV7-2 to TRBJ2-7, with D maybe TRBD2 (6 bases). This receptor was obtained from a girl aged 2-10 years in good health. The chain's CDR3 is CASTPDGGAVYEQYF. The CDR3 region has the DNA TGTGCCAGCACCCCGGATGGCGGGGCAGTGTACGAGCAGTACTTC.